This entry lists 3 T cell receptor beta chains sequenced from one sample in a study of beta chain features in type 1 diabetes. Expressed TCRB transcripts got sequenced, as all isolated RNA was reverse transcribed. The table came from immunoSEQ multiplex PCR; TCRdb's copy has only in-frame clones and leaves some out. The sample includes about 320,000 clones, around 15% of them seen just once. The sample consisted of central memory CD4+ T cells from blood. Receptor source: a man aged 30 to 39 in good health.

This clone has ten or more counts. The rearrangement uses TRBV10-3 and TRBJ2-5; D uncertain. The CDR3 is made up of 14 amino acids. V was trimmed by 6 bases and J by 5 bases, leaving 16 bases between them. Germline CDR1 reads ENHRY; CDR2 reads SYGVKD. The chain's CDR3 is CAIRPDPEVETQYF. DNA for the CDR3: TGTGCCATCAGGCCGGATCCCGAGGTGGAGACCCAGTACTTC.

In its sample, this clone was seen a few times. This clone may be a read error of a much larger clone one base away. The V gene is TRBV6-1, the J gene TRBJ2-4; D is uncertain. Trimming pared 5 bases from V and 0 bases from J, leaving 2 bases between. This CDR3 contains 12 residues. From germline, CDR1 is MNHNS and CDR2 SASEGT. The CDR3 region is CASSLAKNIQYF. CDR3 sequence (DNA): TGTGCCAGCAGTTTAGCCAAAAACATTCAGTACTTC.

The chain carries TRBV7-9 and TRBJ2-1; TRBD1 matches 8 bases. This CDR3 region has 14 residues. The V segment lost 7 bases and the J segment 6 bases; nucleotides outside the gene matches: 8. The germline V gene has CDR1 SEHNR and CDR2 FQNEAQ (reference sequence). The CDR3 region has the DNA TGTGCCAGCATCGGACAGGGCCAACTCAATGAGCAGTTCTTC. It encodes CASIGQGQLNEQFF.